Each of the 26 T cell receptor beta chains below was sequenced from the same sample in a study of preoperative IRX-2 immunotherapy in early breast cancer. TCRdb's table, derived via immunoSEQ multiplex PCR, lists solely in-frame clones and lacks some. The sample lists about 98,000 clones; 86% were seen once. The treatment: preoperative locoregional IRX-2 cytokine immunotherapy. The sample consisted of tumor tissue, taken after IRX-2 immunotherapy. The receptors were sampled from a human donor with breast cancer.

The chain is built from TRBV28 and TRBJ2-7; a possible D gene is TRBD1 (6 bases). Trimming removed 6 bases at V and 0 bases at J, with 15 bases between. The CDR3 totals 15 residues. Germline loops: CDR1 MDHEN, CDR2 SYDVKM. For the CDR3, the DNA is TGTGCCAGCAGCGCCGGACAGCTGAACTCCTACGAGCAGTACTTC. Translated: CASSAGQLNSYEQYF. The full variable domain, with the rest looked up from reference TRBV28 and TRBJ2-7, is DVKVTQSSRYLVKRTGEKVFLECVQDMDHENMFWYRQDPGLGLRLIYFSYDVKMKEKGDIPEGYSVSREKKERFSLILESASTNQTSMYLCASSAGQLNSYEQYFGPGTRLTVT.

This chain joins TRBV11-3 and TRBJ1-5, with D tentatively TRBD1 (6 bases). Germline CDR1 and CDR2: SGHNT and YENEEA. This CDR3 is 15 amino acids long. Trimming removed 4 bases from V and 3 bases from J, with 13 bases in between. The CDR3 sequence: CASSSTGHYNQPQHF. CDR3 bases: TGTGCCAGCAGCTCGACGGGACACTACAATCAGCCCCAGCATTTT.

The gene calls are TRBV5-1 and TRBJ2-7; 7 positions agree with TRBD1. V shed 0 bases, J shed 5 bases, and the junction held 8 bases outside the gene matches. The CDR3 spans 15 residues. Germline V lookup: CDR1 SGHRS, CDR2 YFSETQ. DNA of the CDR3: TGCGCCAGCAGCTTGGGGACAGGAGGAATGGACGAGCAGTACTTC. It translates to CASSLGTGGMDEQYF.

The V gene is TRBV6-8, the J gene TRBJ2-7; possibly TRBD1 for D (6 bases). The CDR3 sequence is 16 residues long. The V and J ends lost 5 bases and 3 bases respectively, with 20 bases between them. The germline V gene has CDR1 MNHGY and CDR2 SAAAGT. CDR3 DNA sequence: TGTGCCAGCAGTGATACACCAAGGTACAGGGACTACGAGCAGTACTTC. This encodes CASSDTPRYRDYEQYF.

The V call is TRBV5-1, the J call TRBJ1-1, with D unclear. This CDR3 contains 16 residues. V lost 0 bases and J 0 bases, leaving 12 bases between the germline ends. CDR1 and CDR2 (germline): SGHRS, YFSETQ. The CDR3 loop is CASSLGVGILNTEAFF. The CDR3 DNA reads TGCGCCAGCAGCTTGGGGGTAGGCATCCTGAACACTGAAGCTTTCTTT.

Notes on this clone: A read error may account for a junction end that differs from germline. V gene TRBV6-8 combines with J gene TRBJ1-5; 10 bases are shared with TRBD1. This CDR3 region has 15 residues. CDR1 MNHGY and CDR2 SAAAGT come from the germline V gene. CDR3 residues: CAISAGQGRDQPQHF. The CDR3 DNA follows: TGTGCCATCAGTGCGGGACAGGGGAGGGACCAGCCCCAGCATTTT.

This clone appeared a single time. The chain links TRBV6-4 to TRBJ2-1, with no clear D. Germline CDR1 MRHNA, CDR2 SNTAGT. V was shortened by 6 bases and J by 7 bases, with 7 bases between the two germline ends. There are 11 residues in the CDR3. The CDR3 nucleotides are TGTGCCAGCAGCGACCGGAATGAGCAGTTCTTC. It is translated as CASSDRNEQFF.

The chain couples TRBV9 to TRBJ1-1; D is possibly TRBD1 (5 bases). Deletions cut 4 bases from V and 3 bases from J, with 19 bases between. The CDR3 length is 16 residues. CDR1 and CDR2 from the germline V gene are SGDLS and YYNGEE. CDR3 sequence: CASSQEGSQGDTEAFF. Here the CDR3 DNA reads TGTGCCAGCAGCCAAGAGGGGAGCCAGGGTGACACTGAAGCTTTCTTT.

V and J are TRBV5-1 and TRBJ2-7; no firm D call. Per the germline V gene, CDR1 is SGHRS and CDR2 is YFSETQ. This CDR3 is 16 amino acids long. V was trimmed by 1 base and J by 5 bases, leaving 19 bases between them. The CDR3 region is CASSLISLGSLDEQYF. The CDR3, as DNA: TGCGCCAGCAGCTTGATTAGTTTGGGCTCCCTGGACGAGCAGTACTTC. The complete variable domain, with remaining parts taken from reference TRBV5-1 and TRBJ2-7, reads KAGVTQTPRYLIKTRGQQVTLSCSPISGHRSVSWYQQTPGQGLQFLFEYFSETQRNKGNFPGRFSGRQFSNSRSEMNVSTLELGDSALYLCASSLISLGSLDEQYFGPGTRLTVT.

V and J are TRBV30 and TRBJ1-3; no definite D call. There are 13 residues in the CDR3. CDR1 is GTSNPN, CDR2 SVGIG, per germline (reference sequence). The germline V and J ends were trimmed by 2 bases and 0 bases, with 5 bases remaining between them. The CDR3 DNA follows: TGTGCCTGGAGTATAAACTCTGGAAACACCATATATTTT. This encodes CAWSINSGNTIYF.

This chain links TRBV7-1 with TRBJ1-2; D is unresolved. TRBV7-1 is placed among ORFs of uncertain function. V was pared by 5 bases and J by 4 bases, with 11 bases between. The CDR3 sequence is 13 residues long. The CDR3 DNA is TGTGCCAGCAGCCCGGCAGGAGGCTATGGCTACACCTTC. It yields the protein CASSPAGGYGYTF.

V usage is TRBV11-3 and J usage is TRBJ2-2; D gene unclear. The V gene lost 3 bases and the J gene lost 1 base, with 6 bases spanning the gap. Germline CDR1 is SGHNT and CDR2 is YENEEA. The CDR3 length is 14 residues. The CDR3 is CASSFSGNTGELFF. The CDR3 bases are TGTGCCAGCAGCTTTTCAGGGAACACCGGGGAGCTGTTTTTT.

Points on this clone: The junction departs from the called germline gene at one end, perhaps through a read error. The chain uses TRBV6-8 and TRBJ2-2; TRBD1 or TRBD2 may be the D gene (5 bases each). The CDR3 totals 13 residues. CDR1 MNHGY and CDR2 SAAAGT come from the germline V gene. CDR3 in amino acids: CASRGENTGELFF. The CDR3 DNA reads TGTGCCAGCAGGGGGGAGAACACCGGGGAGTTGTTTTTT.

The chain carries TRBV30 and TRBJ1-2; D gene unclear. V was clipped by 2 bases and J by 2 bases, with 6 bases between them. This CDR3 has 12 residues. Germline assignment: CDR1 GTSNPN and CDR2 SVGIG (reference sequence). CDR3 loop: CAWSLRNYGYTF. The DNA of the CDR3 is TGTGCCTGGAGTCTCAGAAACTATGGCTACACCTTC.

The chain joins TRBV19 to TRBJ1-4, with a tentative D call TRBD1 (5 bases). The CDR3 has 15 residues. V was cut by 4 bases and J by 7 bases, with 16 bases left in between. Germline lookup yields CDR1 LNHDA and CDR2 SQIVND (reference sequence). CDR3 nucleotides: TGTGCCAGTAGTAACCGGGACCGGGAGGCTGAAAAACTGTTTTTT. It translates to CASSNRDREAEKLFF. The variable domain in full, with the rest retrieved from reference TRBV19 and TRBJ1-4, is DGGITQSPKYLFRKEGQNVTLSCEQNLNHDAMYWYRQDPGQGLRLIYYSQIVNDFQKGDIAEGYSVSREKKESFPLTVTSAQKNPTAFYLCASSNRDREAEKLFFGSGTQLSVL.

The V call is TRBV14, the J call TRBJ2-3; 7 bases agree with TRBD2. J lost 6 bases, V lost 5 bases, and 11 bases had no gene match. CDR3 length: 15 residues. Germline V lookup: CDR1 SGHDN, CDR2 FVKESK. CDR3 sequence (DNA): TGTGCCAGCAGCTTAGCGGGCCGTGGTAGGGATACGCAGTATTTT. This encodes CASSLAGRGRDTQYF.

This sequence joins TRBV5-1 and TRBJ1-2, with D possibly matching TRBD1 (5 bases). Germline CDR1 is SGHRS and CDR2 is YFSETQ. Trimming pared 0 bases from V and 5 bases from J, leaving 14 bases between. The CDR3 has 15 amino acids. The CDR3 nucleotides are TGCGCCAGCAGCTTGGCCGGGACGGGGGGATATGGCTACACCTTC. Amino acids: CASSLAGTGGYGYTF. The full variable domain, completed using reference TRBV5-1 and TRBJ1-2, is KAGVTQTPRYLIKTRGQQVTLSCSPISGHRSVSWYQQTPGQGLQFLFEYFSETQRNKGNFPGRFSGRQFSNSRSEMNVSTLELGDSALYLCASSLAGTGGYGYTFGSGTRLTVV.

The chain is built from TRBV19 and TRBJ1-2, with D uncertain. The germline V and J ends were trimmed by 4 bases and 6 bases, with 9 bases remaining between them. The CDR3 contains 12 residues. Germline V gene data show CDR1 as LNHDA and CDR2 as SQIVND (reference sequence). Written as DNA, the CDR3 is TGTGCCAGTAGTAGGGTATTGGATGGCTACACCTTC. Its protein is CASSRVLDGYTF.

J is TRBJ1-2 and V is TRBV19, with D uncertain. V gave up 5 bases and J gave up 0 bases, with 7 bases separating them. From germline, CDR1 is LNHDA and CDR2 SQIVND (reference sequence). This CDR3 has 13 amino acids. The CDR3 sequence: CASSWNSNYGYTF. For the CDR3, the DNA is TGTGCCAGTAGTTGGAACTCTAACTATGGCTACACCTTC. Complete variable domain (other parts from reference TRBV19 and TRBJ1-2): DGGITQSPKYLFRKEGQNVTLSCEQNLNHDAMYWYRQDPGQGLRLIYYSQIVNDFQKGDIAEGYSVSREKKESFPLTVTSAQKNPTAFYLCASSWNSNYGYTFGSGTRLTVV.

The chain recombines TRBV28 with TRBJ1-3; maybe TRBD1 (5 bases). V was clipped by 0 bases and J by 2 bases, with 8 bases between them. The germline V gene encodes CDR1 MDHEN and CDR2 SYDVKM. CDR3 length equals 15 residues. In DNA form, the CDR3 reads TGTGCCAGCAGTTTATGGTCAGGGACTGGAAACACCATATATTTT. It encodes CASSLWSGTGNTIYF.

This clone occurred once. CDR3 amino acids: CASSPVMKTDTQYF. As DNA, the CDR3 is TGTGCCAGTAGCCCCGTAATGAAAACAGATACGCAGTATTTT. The chain employs TRBV19 and TRBJ2-3; D not certain. Trimming removed 6 bases from V and 3 bases from J, with 13 bases in between. There are 14 residues in the CDR3. Germline V lookup: CDR1 LNHDA, CDR2 SQIVND (reference sequence).

V is TRBV6-8 and J is TRBJ2-2; no clear D gene. The V gene's germline CDR1 is MNHGY and CDR2 SAAAGT. V lost 4 bases to trimming and J lost 3 bases, with 3 bases between them. The CDR3 runs 12 residues. CDR3 in amino acids: CASSFHTGELFF. The CDR3 coding sequence is TGTGCCAGCAGTTTCCACACCGGGGAGCTGTTTTTT.

The chain employs TRBV7-5 and TRBJ2-1; TRBD2 reflects the table's D call only, with no check against the DNA. TRBV7-5 corresponds to a pseudogene. The CDR3 covers 16 residues. The CDR3 protein is CASSGERGRSYNEQFF. Written as DNA, the CDR3 is TGTGCCAGCAGCGGGGAGCGGGGTCGCTCCTACAATGAGCAGTTCTTC.

This chain links TRBV12-5 with TRBJ2-7; perhaps TRBD2 as D (5 bases). The CDR3 contains 14 residues. Trimming removed 2 bases from V and 6 bases from J, with 14 bases in between. Germline CDR1 LGHNT, CDR2 FRNRAP. The CDR3 DNA reads TGTGCTAGTGGTTTGTCGAGGGTTACCAGCGAGCAGTACTTC. Amino acid sequence: CASGLSRVTSEQYF.

This clone occurred a few times. The chain uses TRBV6-8 and TRBJ2-1; 8 bases fit TRBD1. Losses at the gene ends were 3 bases for V and 3 bases for J; bases not matched to a gene: 4. The length of the CDR3 is 15 residues. Germline values: CDR1 MNHGY, CDR2 SAAAGT. CDR3 sequence: CASSYSTGGYNEQFF. CDR3 sequence (DNA): TGTGCCAGCAGTTATAGTACAGGGGGCTACAATGAGCAGTTCTTC.

This clone was seen a handful of times. The V call is TRBV10-2, the J call TRBJ1-1; 7 bases match TRBD1. The CDR3 has 14 residues. Germline CDR1 reads WSHSY; CDR2 reads SAAADI. V lost 3 bases to trimming and J lost 2 bases; unmatched junction nucleotides: 3. CDR3 amino acids: CASSDRQGNTEAFF. The CDR3 DNA is TGCGCCAGCAGTGATCGACAGGGTAACACTGAAGCTTTCTTT.